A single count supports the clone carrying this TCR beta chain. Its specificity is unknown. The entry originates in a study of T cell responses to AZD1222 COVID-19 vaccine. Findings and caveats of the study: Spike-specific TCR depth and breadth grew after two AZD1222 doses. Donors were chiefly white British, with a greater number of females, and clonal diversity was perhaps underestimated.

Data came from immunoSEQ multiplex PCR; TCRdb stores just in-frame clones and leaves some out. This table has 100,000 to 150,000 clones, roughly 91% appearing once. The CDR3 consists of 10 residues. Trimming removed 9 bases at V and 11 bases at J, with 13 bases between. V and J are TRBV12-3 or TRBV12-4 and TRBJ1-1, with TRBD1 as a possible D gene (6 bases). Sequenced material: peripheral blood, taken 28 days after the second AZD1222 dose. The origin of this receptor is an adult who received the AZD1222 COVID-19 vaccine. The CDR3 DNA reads TGTGCCAGTTGGGGGGGCGCGGCTTTCTTT. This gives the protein CASWGGAAFF.